This TCR beta chain is drawn from a study of cytomegalovirus exposure and HLA in healthy donors. For the study at large: Per a later analysis, the roughly 700 first-cohort and 120 or so validation repertoires shared one platform. The study, taken as a whole, reports: There were 150 or so TCR beta chains listed as cytomegalovirus-associated. Reported results showed that the classifier diagnosed cytomegalovirus status with high specificity and sensitivity.

This CDR3 has 18 amino acids. Germline V gives CDR1 MGHRA, CDR2 YSYEKL. With V trimmed by 0 bases and J by 1 base, 9 bases remained unmatched. As regards this clone: The target antigen is unknown.

The data were produced by immunoSEQ multiplex PCR, yet TCRdb's version contains in-frame clones alone and is incomplete. The top ten hold 0.65% to 0.95% of the sample, which has about 400,000 clones, around 86% seen once. The chain uses TRBV4-1 and TRBJ2-1, with TRBD2 identical over 7 bases. Material for sequencing was PBMCs. The TCR originated in a woman aged 18-30 years in good health and CMV-seronegative. In nucleotides, the CDR3 is TGCGCCAGCAGCCAAGAAGCTGGCGGGGGTTTGTCCTACAATGAGCAGTTCTTC. Translating it yields CASSQEAGGGLSYNEQFF.